This is a list of T cell receptor beta chains from one sample in a study of shared clonotypes between healthy human individuals. Profiled with immunoSEQ multiplex PCR; TCRdb holds only in-frame clones, not every one. Of roughly 2.2 million clones in the sample, just under 95% are singletons; the top ten hold approximately 0.39%. The sample was naive CD4+ T cells from PBMCs. These receptors were taken from a man between 18 and 35 years old in good health. Some clones in this sample may be carry-over from other donors' samples. Both conserved end residues are part of each CDR3.

TRBV18,TRBJ2-7,CASSLKTYEQYF
TRBV5-1,TRBJ2-3,CASSFAGLDTDTQYF
TRBV5-1,TRBJ2-7,CASSGWAQTTYEQYF
TRBV28,TRBJ2-3,CASSFRQVSTDTQYF
TRBV2,TRBJ1-2,CASSETGGGYTF
TRBV5-5,TRBJ2-1,CASSLETKSGNEQFF
TRBV29-1,TRBJ2-1,CSVERTGRARKDYYNEQFF
TRBV9,TRBJ2-7,CASSSEGDSYEQYF
TRBV11-2,TRBJ2-3,CASSLLPAGRDEGAQYF
TRBV7-3,TRBJ1-1,CASSPTRQGMGTEAFF
TRBV27,TRBJ2-7,CASRDRLAGAYEQYF
TRBV7-7,TRBJ2-2,CASSPRDGELFF